This T cell receptor (beta chain) was found in a study of cytomegalovirus exposure and HLA in healthy donors. The germline V gene has CDR1 ENHRY and CDR2 SYGVKD. V trimming: 1 base; J trimming: 4 bases; junction bases outside the gene matches: 6. The CDR3 runs to 16 residues. Method: immunoSEQ multiplex PCR; TCRdb's copy keeps in-frame clones and lacks some. The sample contains some 150,000 clones, approximately 94% of which appear only once. Sequences were obtained from PBMCs. This sequence joins TRBV10-3 and TRBJ2-1, with 8 bases lining up with TRBD2. The receptor was derived from a man between 18 and 35 years old in good health and CMV-seropositive. CDR3 sequence: CAISEFASGSYNEQFF. The CDR3 bases are TGTGCCATCAGTGAGTTCGCTAGCGGGTCTTACAATGAGCAGTTCTTC.